This T cell receptor (beta chain) was captured in a study of early T cells in non-severe SARS-CoV-2 infection. Findings and limits, study-wide: Missing private and CD4 specificities, VDJdb matching favored anti-spike CD8 responses.

The CDR3 totals 13 residues. Trimming cost V 5 bases and J 1 base, with 5 bases left between them. The V gene's germline CDR1 is SGHTA and CDR2 FQGNSA. This clonotype was found a few times. Its target is not known. Unique molecular identifier tags were affixed to discrete cDNA molecules. TCRdb re-derived calls from the 5' RACE reads in MiXCR, one entry per CDR3 protein. The profile shows approximately 39,000 distinct CDR3 sequences, less than 7% of them singletons. Specimen: whole blood, collected at baseline. The TCR originated in an adult who was a healthcare worker with PCR-confirmed SARS-CoV-2 infection or an uninfected control (not recorded which). The V gene is TRBV7-2, the J gene TRBJ2-2, with D maybe TRBD1 (5 bases). The CDR3 DNA reads as TGTGCCAGCAGCCAGGGGAACACCGGGGAGCTGTTTTTT. Translating gives CASSQGNTGELFF.